The entry that follows covers one T cell receptor (beta chain) sequence. These data are taken from a study of T cells in Graves' hyperthyroidism and ophthalmopathy. In germline, CDR1 is LNHDA, CDR2 SQIVND (reference sequence). Trimming left V 4 bases short and J 2 bases short, with 15 bases between. The CDR3 has 16 residues. TCR beta CDR3 region amplification was performed from RNA transcripts. The HTBI primer set drove a first-round RT-PCR of the TCR CDR3. TCRdb called the multiplex PCR reads again in MiXCR, with one record for every CDR3 protein. The sample consists of some 510,000 distinct CDR3 sequences, about 43% of them appearing once.

This sequence was found in a woman between 18 and 30 years old with Graves' hyperthyroidism. The V and J genes are TRBV19 and TRBJ1-5; D is ambiguous. The sequencing input was peripheral blood or thyroid tissue (not recorded which). CDR3 protein: CASSSSGPWGNQPQHF. CDR3 DNA: TGTGCCAGTAGTAGCTCCGGGCCTTGGGGCAATCAGCCCCAGCATTTT.